This TCR beta chain came from a study of blood T cell repertoires in COVID-19. This clone was found once. Recruitment covered about two dozen US areas and drew participants whose ages spanned roughly 18 to 100 years. Measured with immunoSEQ multiplex PCR; TCRdb has only the in-frame clones, and not every one. The sample holds 310,000 or so clones, just over 85% seen once. Germline V gives CDR1 SGDLS, CDR2 YYNGEE. J was trimmed by 4 bases and V by 0 bases; bases with no gene match: 5. The CDR3 has 16 residues. The gene calls are TRBV9 and TRBJ2-3, with 10 bases aligning to TRBD2. The sequencing input was PBMCs or T cells enriched from blood (not recorded which). The clonotype was recovered from a woman between 18 and 30 years old who had recovered from COVID-19. The CDR3: CASSVGSSGRSDTQYF. The CDR3 region has the DNA TGTGCCAGCAGCGTAGGGTCTAGCGGGAGATCAGATACGCAGTATTTT.